This T cell receptor (beta chain) is drawn from a study of T cells in Graves' hyperthyroidism and ophthalmopathy. Whole-study findings and limits: Among clonotypes expanded in thyroid above 0.001, most were also found in blood.

V lost 0 bases, J lost 7 bases, and 13 bases lay in between. In germline, CDR1 is KGHSH, CDR2 LQKENI. The CDR3 sequence is 14 residues long. This clonotype was observed at least ten times. Its antigen is currently unknown. The TCR beta CDR3 regions underwent amplification using RNA transcripts as the source. TCR CDR3 regions were first amplified by RT-PCR with HTBI primers. One entry per CDR3 protein results from TCRdb running MiXCR on the multiplex PCR reads. The sample has 650,000 to 750,000 distinct CDR3 sequences; approximately 15% are singletons. Sequenced material: blood. This receptor was identified in a woman younger than 30 with Graves' hyperthyroidism. The V gene is TRBV18, the J gene TRBJ2-7; D unresolved. The CDR3 DNA reads as TGTGCCAGCTCACCACCGGGATCGTTCGATGAGCAGTACTTC. This sequence encodes CASSPPGSFDEQYF.